This entry is about one TCR beta chain. Germline V gives CDR1 SGHRS, CDR2 YFSETQ. The CDR3 runs to 14 residues. Losses at the gene ends were 6 bases for V and 7 bases for J; bases not matched to a gene: 8. This specimen belongs to a study of blood T cell repertoires in COVID-19. Study as a whole: Samples taken during acute and convalescent COVID-19 were collected in the United States, Italy and Spain.

Repertoires were generated with immunoSEQ multiplex PCR, while TCRdb's copy carries only in-frame clones and drops some. The sample contains about 220,000 clones, around 82% of which appear only once. The chain uses TRBV5-1 and TRBJ2-2, with 8 bases aligning to TRBD1. Specimen: peripheral blood. The clonotype originates from a woman in her 70s with acute or convalescent COVID-19. The CDR3 nucleotides are TGCGCCAGCAATCCGGGACAGGCGAACGGGGAGCTGTTTTTT. It yields the protein CASNPGQANGELFF.